These 17 T cell receptor beta chains came from one sample sequenced in a study of regulatory T cells in long-lasting Graves disease. Time point noted: newly diagnosed GD, antithyroid drugs for less than 3 months. PBMC RNA was the source of the TCR library. Relying on iRepertoire HTBI primers and Arm-PCR of CDR3 regions, the team built TCR beta libraries. TCRdb reprocessed the multiplex PCR reads with MiXCR, giving one entry per CDR3 protein. The sample has 400,000 to 500,000 distinct CDR3 sequences, about 16% seen once. These sequences were also reported in another study, on T cells in Graves' hyperthyroidism and ophthalmopathy.

The material was peripheral blood mononuclear cells (PBMCs), obtained at new diagnosis, from a patient treated with antithyroid drugs. The receptors here all came from a young woman with Graves disease.

The table lists this clonotype with many counts. The chain is built from TRBV6-1 and TRBJ1-3, with unresolved D. Looked up from germline, CDR1 is MNHNS and CDR2 is SASEGT. Trimming shortened V by 0 bases and J by 7 bases, and 13 bases separated the two germline ends. There are 15 residues in the CDR3. The CDR3 DNA is TGTGCCAGCAGTGAAGCGCTTTGGCTACCGAACACCATATATTTT. This translates into CASSEALWLPNTIYF.

The V gene is TRBV30, the J gene TRBJ2-1; 8 bases line up with TRBD2. The CDR3 extends over 13 amino acids. Germline trimming cut 0 bases from V and 14 bases from J; bases unmatched to any gene: 9. The germline gives CDR1 GTSNPN, CDR2 SVGIG (reference sequence). CDR3: CAWSVRGSGNEFF. In nucleotides, the CDR3 is TGTGCCTGGAGTGTACGGGGTAGCGGGAACGAGTTCTTC.

Ten or more counts support this clonotype. The V gene is TRBV13, the J gene TRBJ2-3; TRBD2 matches 8 bases. The ends lost 0 bases at V and 4 bases at J; junction bases unmatched: 6. Germline assignment: CDR1 PRHDT and CDR2 FYEKMQ (reference sequence). This CDR3 has 16 residues. DNA of the CDR3: TGTGCCAGCAGCTTAGGAGCAGCGGGAGTTCCAGATACGCAGTATTTT. Protein product: CASSLGAAGVPDTQYF.

This clonotype occurred many times. The V and J genes are TRBV12-3 or TRBV12-4 and TRBJ2-4; 13 bases line up with TRBD2. J was trimmed by 2 bases and V by 7 bases; bases with no gene match: 8. This CDR3 is 17 amino acids long. For the CDR3, the DNA is TGTGCCAGCAAGGGACTAGCGGGAAGTGGCTCCAAAAACATTCAGTACTTC. Translated: CASKGLAGSGSKNIQYF.

This chain connects TRBV19 to TRBJ1-4; D call uncertain. Trimming removed 5 bases from V and 4 bases from J, with 14 bases in between. Germline V gene lookup returns CDR1 LNHDA and CDR2 SQIVND (reference sequence). CDR3 length: 15 residues. For the CDR3, the DNA is TGTGCCAGTAGTTCTCCGGACTTGATTAATGAAAAACTGTTTTTT. It yields the protein CASSSPDLINEKLFF. Using reference TRBV19 and TRBJ1-4 for the parts outside the CDR3, the full variable domain is DGGITQSPKYLFRKEGQNVTLSCEQNLNHDAMYWYRQDPGQGLRLIYYSQIVNDFQKGDIAEGYSVSREKKESFPLTVTSAQKNPTAFYLCASSSPDLINEKLFFGSGTQLSVL.

In this sample, this clonotype turned up many times. The chain joins TRBV20-1 to TRBJ2-7; 9 nucleotides line up with TRBD2. The germline V gene has CDR1 DFQATT and CDR2 SNEGSKA (reference sequence). This CDR3 has 15 amino acids. V was pared by 0 bases and J by 3 bases, with 6 bases of the junction left unmatched. Written as DNA, the CDR3 is TGCAGTGCTAGAGATGGAGCGGGAGGACTCTACGAGCAGTACTTC. This gives the protein CSARDGAGGLYEQYF.

This clonotype came up once. The chain has TRBV9 and TRBJ1-2; 7 bases line up with TRBD1. J was trimmed by 4 bases and V by 3 bases; bases with no gene match: 12. CDR3 length: 16 amino acids. Per the germline V gene, CDR1 is SGDLS and CDR2 is YYNGEE. DNA of the CDR3: TGTGCCAGCAGCGGAACACAGGGGCAGGATAGCTATGGCTACACCTTC. Translated, it gives CASSGTQGQDSYGYTF.

The sample holds many counts of this clonotype. The rearrangement links TRBV3-1 to TRBJ2-3, with 9 bases fitting TRBD2. Germline CDR1 and CDR2: LGHDT and YNNKEL (reference sequence). After removal of 0 bases from V and 4 bases from J, the junction contained 8 bases not matched to a gene. CDR3 length: 17 residues. DNA for the CDR3: TGTGCCAGCAGCCAAGAGGTCGGCGGGAGGGGAGCAGATACGCAGTATTTT. This gives the protein CASSQEVGGRGADTQYF.

Many counts were recorded for this clonotype. CDR3 protein: CASSPSQGLATYNEQFF. Written as DNA, the CDR3 is TGTGCCAGCTCACCAAGCCAGGGACTAGCAACCTACAATGAGCAGTTCTTC. The chain has TRBV18 and TRBJ2-1, with 9 nucleotides matching TRBD2. The CDR3 has 17 residues. Germline V gene data show CDR1 as KGHSH and CDR2 as LQKENI. V trimming: 2 bases; J trimming: 2 bases; junction bases outside the gene matches: 7. Complete variable domain (other parts from reference TRBV18 and TRBJ2-1): NAGVMQNPRHLVRRRGQEARLRCSPMKGHSHVYWYRQLPEEGLKFMVYLQKENIIDESGMPKERFSAEFPKEGPSILRIQQVVRGDSAAYFCASSPSQGLATYNEQFFGPGTRLTVL.

V is TRBV15 and J is TRBJ1-5; D possibly corresponds to TRBD1 (5 bases). CDR3 length: 15 residues. V shed 0 bases and J shed 5 bases, with 11 bases lying between them. The germline gives CDR1 LNHNV, CDR2 YYDKDF (reference sequence). In nucleotides, the CDR3 is TGTGCCACCAGCAGAGATTTAGGGACCCATCAGCCCCAGCATTTT. The encoded protein is CATSRDLGTHQPQHF.

The V call is TRBV13, the J call TRBJ2-7; possible D gene TRBD1, 5 bases. The CDR3 spans 14 residues. V lost 1 base and J 6 bases, leaving 13 bases between the germline ends. Germline CDR1 is PRHDT and CDR2 is FYEKMQ (reference sequence). The CDR3 coding sequence is TGTGCCAGCAGCTTAGCGGCAGGGAACGGCGAGCAGTACTTC. Protein product: CASSLAAGNGEQYF.

The chain links TRBV19 to TRBJ2-1, with D perhaps TRBD2 (6 bases). The germline V gene encodes CDR1 LNHDA and CDR2 SQIVND (reference sequence). The CDR3 contains 13 residues. V lost 3 bases and J lost 13, with 16 bases in between. This CDR3 is CASSISEGGNQFF. CDR3 in DNA: TGTGCCAGTAGTATCTCGGAGGGTGGAAATCAGTTCTTC.

J is TRBJ2-7 and V is TRBV3-1; D not certain. With 4 bases removed from V and 3 bases from J, the gap between germline ends came to 19 bases. CDR1 and CDR2 (germline): LGHDT, YNNKEL (reference sequence). This CDR3 has 16 residues. The CDR3, as DNA: TGTGCCAGCAGCCGGGGTGGGAATGCAATACTCTACGAGCAGTACTTC. It specifies CASSRGGNAILYEQYF.

In this sample, this clonotype turned up a few times. The chain employs TRBV24-1 and TRBJ2-7, with 8 bases fitting TRBD2. The J segment lost 6 bases and the V segment lost 4 bases, leaving 13 bases of the junction unmatched. The CDR3 sequence is 16 residues long. In germline, CDR1 is KGHDR, CDR2 SFDVKD. CDR3 protein: CATSDPPGLESREQYF. For the CDR3, the DNA is TGTGCCACCAGTGACCCCCCGGGACTAGAGTCCCGCGAGCAGTACTTC.

In its sample, this clonotype was seen many times. This chain joins TRBV12-3 or TRBV12-4 and TRBJ2-3; possibly TRBD1 for D (6 bases). The CDR3 consists of 14 residues. Trimming pared 10 bases from V and 3 bases from J, leaving 17 bases between. CDR3 DNA: TGTGCCACCGGTCCTTCCAGGGGAACAGATACGCAGTATTTT. Its translation: CATGPSRGTDTQYF.

The CDR3 DNA reads as TGCGCCAGCACACTATCGAGCGGGAACACCGGGGAGCTGTTTTTT. It is translated as CASTLSSGNTGELFF. The chain couples TRBV5-1 to TRBJ2-2; TRBD2 is a possible D gene (5 bases). The V and J ends lost 6 bases and 1 base respectively, with 13 bases between them. The CDR3 length is 15 residues. Germline V gene lookup returns CDR1 SGHRS and CDR2 YFSETQ.

The chain has TRBV5-6 and TRBJ1-5; 8 bases agree with TRBD1. Germline CDR1 SGHDT, CDR2 YYEEEE. The junction had 2 bases not matched to a gene; V was cut back by 3 bases and J by 0 bases. This CDR3 region has 15 residues. The CDR3 protein is CASSWGTGSNQPQHF. The DNA of the CDR3 is TGTGCCAGCAGCTGGGGGACAGGTAGCAATCAGCCCCAGCATTTT. The full variable domain, rest sourced from reference TRBV5-6 and TRBJ1-5, is DAGVTQSPTHLIKTRGQQVTLRCSPKSGHDTVSWYQQALGQGPQFIFQYYEEEERQRGNFPDRFSGHQFPNYSSELNVNALLLGDSALYLCASSWGTGSNQPQHFGDGTRLSIL.